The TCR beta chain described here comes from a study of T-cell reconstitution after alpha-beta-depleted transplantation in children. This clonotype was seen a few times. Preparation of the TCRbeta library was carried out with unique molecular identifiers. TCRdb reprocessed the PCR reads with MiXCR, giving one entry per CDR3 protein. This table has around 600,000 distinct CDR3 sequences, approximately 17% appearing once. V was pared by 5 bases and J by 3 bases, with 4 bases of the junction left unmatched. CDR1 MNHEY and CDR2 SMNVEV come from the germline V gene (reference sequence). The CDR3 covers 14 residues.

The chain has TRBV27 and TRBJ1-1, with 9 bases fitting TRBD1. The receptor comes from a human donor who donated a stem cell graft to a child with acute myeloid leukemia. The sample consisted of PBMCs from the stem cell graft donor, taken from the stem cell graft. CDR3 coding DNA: TGTGCCAGCAGTACCTGGACAGGGGACACTGAAGCTTTCTTT. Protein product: CASSTWTGDTEAFF.